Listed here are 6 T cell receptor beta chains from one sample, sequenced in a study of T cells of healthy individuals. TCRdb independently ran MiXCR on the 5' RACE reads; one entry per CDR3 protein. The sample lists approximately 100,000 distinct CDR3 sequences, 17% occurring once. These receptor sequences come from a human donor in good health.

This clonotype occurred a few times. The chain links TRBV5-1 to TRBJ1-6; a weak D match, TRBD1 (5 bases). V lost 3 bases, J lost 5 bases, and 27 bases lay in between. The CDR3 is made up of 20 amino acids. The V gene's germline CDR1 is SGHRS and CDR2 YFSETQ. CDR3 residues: CASSSKTSRGSGEDNSPLHF. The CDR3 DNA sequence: TGCGCCAGCAGCTCTAAAACCTCGAGGGGATCCGGCGAAGATAATTCACCCCTCCACTTT.

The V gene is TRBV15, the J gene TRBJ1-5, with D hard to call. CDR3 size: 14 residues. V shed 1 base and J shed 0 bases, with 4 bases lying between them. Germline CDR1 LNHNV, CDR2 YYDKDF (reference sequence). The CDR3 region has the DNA TGTGCCACCAGCAGAGGTTATAGCAATCAGCCCCAGCATTTT. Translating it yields CATSRGYSNQPQHF.

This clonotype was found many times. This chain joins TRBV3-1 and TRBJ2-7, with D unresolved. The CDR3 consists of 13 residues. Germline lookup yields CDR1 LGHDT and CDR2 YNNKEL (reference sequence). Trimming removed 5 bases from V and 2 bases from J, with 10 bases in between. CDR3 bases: TGTGCCAGCAGCGGCGGCGTCCCCTACGAGCAGTACTTC. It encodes CASSGGVPYEQYF.

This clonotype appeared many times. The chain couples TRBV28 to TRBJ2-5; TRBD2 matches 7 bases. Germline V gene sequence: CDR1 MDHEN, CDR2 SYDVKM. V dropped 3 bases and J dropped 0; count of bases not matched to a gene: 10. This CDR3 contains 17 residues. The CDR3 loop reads CASSLPYRGGYQETQYF. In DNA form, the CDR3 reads TGTGCCAGCAGTTTGCCGTATCGGGGAGGGTACCAAGAGACCCAGTACTTC.

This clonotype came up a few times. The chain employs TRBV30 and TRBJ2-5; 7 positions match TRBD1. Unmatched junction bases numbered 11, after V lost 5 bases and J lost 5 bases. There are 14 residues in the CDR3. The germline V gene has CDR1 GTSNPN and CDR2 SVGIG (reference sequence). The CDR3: CAWSLGGGMETQYF. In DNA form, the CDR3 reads TGTGCCTGGTCTCTAGGGGGCGGAATGGAGACCCAGTACTTC. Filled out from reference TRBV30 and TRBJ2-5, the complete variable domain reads SQTIHQWPATLVQPVGSPLSLECTVEGTSNPNLYWYRQAAGRGLQLLFYSVGIGQISSEVPQNLSASRPQDRQFILSSKKLLLSDSGFYLCAWSLGGGMETQYFGPGTRLLVL.

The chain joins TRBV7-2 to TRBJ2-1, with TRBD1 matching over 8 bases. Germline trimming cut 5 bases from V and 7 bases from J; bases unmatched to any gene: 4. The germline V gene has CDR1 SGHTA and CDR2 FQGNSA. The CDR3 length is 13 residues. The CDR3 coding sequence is TGTGCCAGCAGCCCCCAGGGGGCTAATGAGCAGTTCTTC. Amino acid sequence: CASSPQGANEQFF.